Presented here are 11 T cell receptor beta chains from one specimen sequenced in a study of T cells in Graves' hyperthyroidism and ophthalmopathy (dated by TCRdb to about 2019). The receptor library was made with multiplex PCR. Sequencing relied on an Illumina HiSeq 2000. The TCR beta CDR3 regions were amplified from the RNA transcripts. For the first round of RT-PCR on the TCR CDR3, the HTBI primer set was used together with the Qiagen OneStep RT-PCR kit. TCRdb trimmed public reads at Q25 via fastp, called clones via MiXCR and kept in-frame beta chains. Merged by CDR3 protein, the rows form single entries marked with the most common genes and DNA. The sample table records roughly 740,000 distinct CDR3 sequences; 16% of these occur just once. Together, the top ten hold under 8.5% of the sample. The sequencing input was blood. The receptors shown here come from a man younger than 35 with Graves' hyperthyroidism.

Concerning this clonotype itself: A much more abundant neighbour one base away suggests this may be a read error. This chain connects TRBV27 to TRBJ2-3; D ambiguous. The germline CDR1 and CDR2 sequences are MNHEY and SMNVEV (reference sequence). This CDR3 contains 15 residues. V lost 7 bases to trimming and J lost 0 bases, with 14 bases between them. The chain's CDR3 is CASNSARYSTDTQYF. The CDR3 bases are TGTGCCAGCAACTCAGCCCGGTACAGCACAGATACGCAGTATTTT.

This clonotype has a handful of counts. This sequence joins TRBV6-1 and TRBJ2-5, with TRBD2 identical over 8 bases. V was pared by 7 bases and J by 5 bases, with 15 bases of the junction left unmatched. Germline V gives CDR1 MNHNS, CDR2 SASEGT. The CDR3 loop spans 16 amino acids. The DNA for the CDR3 is TGTGCCAGCAACTTCGTCGGAAGCGGGAGTGGTGAGACCCAGTACTTC. Protein sequence: CASNFVGSGSGETQYF.

A few counts support this clonotype. V and J are TRBV19 and TRBJ2-7; TRBD1 might be the D (6 bases). Trimming cost V 1 base and J 7 bases, with 17 bases left between them. The V gene's germline CDR1 is LNHDA and CDR2 SQIVND (reference sequence). The CDR3 spans 15 residues. The CDR3 protein is CASSIATGPFGEQYF. CDR3 sequence (DNA): TGTGCCAGTAGTATAGCCACAGGGCCCTTTGGGGAGCAGTACTTC.

This clonotype was seen many times. This chain uses TRBV6-2 or TRBV6-3 with TRBJ2-1, with TRBD2 matching 10 bases. Germline V gene data show CDR1 as MNHEY and CDR2 as SVGEGT. This CDR3 comprises 17 residues. V shed 2 bases, J shed 2 bases, and the junction held 6 bases outside the gene matches. Here the CDR3 DNA reads TGTGCCAGCAGTTACCCTACAGCGGGAGGGCCCTACAATGAGCAGTTCTTC. Translating it yields CASSYPTAGGPYNEQFF.

The chain carries TRBV4-3 and TRBJ2-1, with a weak D call TRBD2 (5 bases). The V end lost 4 bases, the J end lost 8 bases, and 18 bases lay between the germline ends. Germline V lookup: CDR1 LGHNA, CDR2 YSLEER. The CDR3 has 15 amino acids. The CDR3 protein is CASSPTGIDSDEQFF. CDR3 DNA: TGCGCCAGCAGCCCTACGGGAATAGACTCCGATGAGCAGTTCTTC.

The table lists this clonotype with many counts. The rearrangement joins TRBV3-1 to TRBJ2-2; D uncertain. The V and J ends lost 0 bases and 1 base respectively, with 12 bases between them. The CDR3 is made up of 17 amino acids. Per germline, CDR1 LGHDT and CDR2 YNNKEL (reference sequence). The CDR3 DNA sequence: TGTGCCAGCAGCCAAGACTCCTGGCAGTTGAACACCGGGGAGCTGTTTTTT. Translation gives CASSQDSWQLNTGELFF.

This clonotype was counted between two and nine times. V and J are TRBV20-1 and TRBJ2-1; 11 bases fit TRBD2. This CDR3 contains 14 residues. Germline V CDR1 and CDR2: DFQATT, SNEGSKA (reference sequence). After removal of 6 bases from V and 3 bases from J, the junction contained 4 bases not matched to a gene. The DNA for the CDR3 is TGCAGTGCCCTCGGGACTAGCGGCTACAATGAGCAGTTCTTC. Amino acids: CSALGTSGYNEQFF.

The chain carries TRBV6-1 and TRBJ1-2, with D hard to call. Per germline, CDR1 MNHNS and CDR2 SASEGT. V shed 6 bases and J shed 1 base, with 9 bases lying between them. This CDR3 region has 13 residues. The CDR3 bases are TGTGCCAGCAGCGGACCTCTTAACTATGGCTACACCTTC. Translating it yields CASSGPLNYGYTF.

In its sample, this clonotype was seen a few times. The rearrangement links TRBV28 to TRBJ1-2, with 10 bases matching TRBD1. The trim removed 5 bases at V and 4 bases at J, leaving 10 bases unmatched. CDR3 size: 16 residues. Germline V gene sequence: CDR1 MDHEN, CDR2 SYDVKM. The CDR3 loop reads CASSPLGTGARYGYTF. CDR3 nucleotides: TGTGCCAGCAGTCCCCTCGGGACAGGGGCCCGCTATGGCTACACCTTC.

This clonotype was seen a few times. The chain is built from TRBV6-1 and TRBJ2-7; no clear D. The germline CDR1 and CDR2 sequences are MNHNS and SASEGT. V was shortened by 5 bases and J by 7 bases, with 18 bases between the two germline ends. CDR3 length: 14 amino acids. As DNA, the CDR3 is TGTGCCAGCAGTCCGGACCTTTCCTGGGGAGAGCAGTACTTC. Translated: CASSPDLSWGEQYF.

In its sample, this clonotype was seen a few times. V and J are TRBV3-1 and TRBJ2-7; D not certain. The CDR3 covers 13 residues. Trimming left V 4 bases short and J 6 bases short, with 13 bases between. Germline CDR1 LGHDT, CDR2 YNNKEL (reference sequence). The CDR3 DNA is TGTGCCAGCAGCCCCACCCTCGGGTCCGAGCAGTACTTC. This encodes CASSPTLGSEQYF.